This TCR beta chain came from a study of early T cells in non-severe SARS-CoV-2 infection. The CDR3 length is 13 residues. V gave up 5 bases and J gave up 6 bases, with 11 bases separating them. In germline, CDR1 is MDHEN, CDR2 SYDVKM. Via MiXCR, TCRdb re-called the 5' RACE reads, giving one row per CDR3 protein. Of approximately 74,000 distinct CDR3 sequences in the sample, about 14% were seen once. This sequence originates from an adult who was a healthcare worker with PCR-confirmed SARS-CoV-2 infection or an uninfected control (not recorded which). V usage is TRBV28 and J usage is TRBJ1-5; D gene uncertain. Sequenced sample: whole blood. The CDR3 sequence: CASSTPGSQPQHF. The CDR3 DNA is TGTGCCAGCAGTACTCCGGGGAGTCAGCCCCAGCATTTT.